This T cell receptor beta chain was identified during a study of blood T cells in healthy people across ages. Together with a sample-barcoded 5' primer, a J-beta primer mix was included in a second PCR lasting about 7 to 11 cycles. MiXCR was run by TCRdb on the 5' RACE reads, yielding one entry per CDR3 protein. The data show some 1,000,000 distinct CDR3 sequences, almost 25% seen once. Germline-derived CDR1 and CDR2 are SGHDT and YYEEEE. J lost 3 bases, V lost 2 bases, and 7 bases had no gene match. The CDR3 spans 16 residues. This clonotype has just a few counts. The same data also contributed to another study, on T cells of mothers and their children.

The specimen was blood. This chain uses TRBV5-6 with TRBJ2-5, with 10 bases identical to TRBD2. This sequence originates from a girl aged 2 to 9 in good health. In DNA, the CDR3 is TGTGCCAGCAGCTTCCACCGAGGACTAGCGGAAGAGACCCAGTACTTC. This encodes CASSFHRGLAEETQYF.